Listed below are T cell receptor beta chains from one sample, sequenced in a study of blood T cell repertoires in COVID-19. Repertoires were generated with immunoSEQ multiplex PCR, while TCRdb's copy carries only in-frame clones and drops some. Altogether a few hundred thousand clones are present, around 80% being singletons, with the ten largest covering 3.5% to 5%. The sequencing sample was made of peripheral blood. These receptors all stem from a man in his fifties or sixties with acute or convalescent COVID-19. Both conserved end residues are part of each CDR3. The order of the fields is V gene, CDR3 protein.

V gene: TRBV7-2
CDR3 protein: CASSPSFEQFF

V gene: TRBV4-1
CDR3 protein: CASSQINLGTGGNSPLHF

V gene: TRBV7-9
CDR3 protein: CASSFRGRGGDEQFF

V gene: TRBV6-5
CDR3 protein: CATGTGSNQPQHF

V gene: TRBV5-4
CDR3 protein: CASSTRQGEEKLFF

V gene: TRBV29-1
CDR3 protein: CSVEGVDEQYF

V gene: TRBV6-5
CDR3 protein: CASSSWTGGTYNEQFF

V gene: TRBV7-8
CDR3 protein: CASGPFGTDTQYF

V gene: TRBV3-1/TRBV3-2
CDR3 protein: CASSQGGMGQFLYGYTF

V gene: TRBV5-1
CDR3 protein: CASSSTGAGGLNEQFF

V gene: TRBV30
CDR3 protein: CAWSTQGASIRGYTF

V gene: TRBV30
CDR3 protein: CAWSHQGAQSDTQYF

V gene: TRBV7-9
CDR3 protein: CASSLQAGGPYEQYF

V gene: TRBV19
CDR3 protein: CASSIPGSSYEQYF

V gene: TRBV5-1
CDR3 protein: CASETGGAGETQYF

V gene: TRBV30
CDR3 protein: CAWSTGDFGYTF

V gene: TRBV28
CDR3 protein: CASSTSRFFHTF

V gene: TRBV6-5
CDR3 protein: CASRQGSYMNYGYTF

V gene: TRBV7-7
CDR3 protein: CASSKGLAGVSEQFF

V gene: TRBV9
CDR3 protein: CASSVGGGQGASGNTIYF

V gene: TRBV5-1
CDR3 protein: CASSLNRGRLDEQFF

V gene: TRBV9
CDR3 protein: CASSTRTGYSGNTIYF

V gene: TRBV21-1
CDR3 protein: CASSKLAGELGEQFF

V gene: TRBV7-2
CDR3 protein: CASSFSGVLETQYF

V gene: TRBV6-6
CDR3 protein: CASSYFGRGGTEAFF

V gene: TRBV25-1
CDR3 protein: CASSGWTGGTDTQYF

V gene: TRBV21-1
CDR3 protein: CASSGRLSLWDNEQFF

V gene: TRBV29-1
CDR3 protein: CSVEGQGTYNEQFF

V gene: TRBV13
CDR3 protein: CASSLGLGGATEAFF

V gene: TRBV27
CDR3 protein: CASTSHPVRTPLHF

V gene: TRBV10-3
CDR3 protein: CAISESLAWETQYF

V gene: TRBV19
CDR3 protein: CAVNRKEGYEQFF

V gene: TRBV19
CDR3 protein: CASSISARRRGTEAFF

V gene: TRBV7-6
CDR3 protein: CASSLRLAAAGEQYF

V gene: TRBV6-1
CDR3 protein: CASSEPPDSGDEQYF

V gene: TRBV6-1
CDR3 protein: CASSMGHYEQYF